In its sample, the clone carrying this T cell receptor (beta chain) was seen a few times. What it binds is not known. Mismatch with germline at one junction end may stem from a read error. The data were obtained in a study of tumor-infiltrating lymphocytes in primary liver carcinoma. Researchers generated TCR beta cDNA from 500 to 600 ng of total RNA, relying on a constant-region primer. Libraries covering TCR beta were generated through three nested multiplex PCR rounds (using a slightly modified ARM-PCR). With TRBV1-TRBV30 forward primers and a C-beta reverse primer, the first two PCR rounds were run for approximately 10 cycles each. Each CDR3 protein gets one entry after TCRdb re-called the multiplex PCR reads with MiXCR. The repertoire holds approximately 110,000 distinct CDR3 sequences, with roughly 80% as singletons. The CDR3 sequence is 16 residues long. Study-wide results and limits: Less overlap was seen in tumor-adjacent and tumor-blood pairs than in tumor region pairs.

Bulk tissue was left unsorted, and RNA and DNA were co-extracted from 20-30 mg of it. Material: liver tumor tissue from sampling region 3. Described subset: tumor region T3, left-lateral pole. This clonotype originated in a man aged 40-50 years with primary liver carcinoma and hepatitis B virus infection. The V call is TRBV12-3 or TRBV12-4, the J call TRBJ2-2; tentatively, D is TRBD2 (7 bases). CDR3 DNA sequence: TGTGCCAGTAGTTTTGGGGGGGCAGTATGCACCGGGGAGCTGTTTTTT. This sequence encodes CASSFGGAVCTGELFF.